What follows describes a single TCR beta chain. Authors' analysis steps: The authors estimated nucleated cell counts from reference gene primer amplification. The table came from immunoSEQ multiplex PCR; TCRdb's copy has only in-frame clones and leaves some out. The V and J calls and clone size were taken over from that table, and D and trimming were inferred from the DNA. The sample includes over 350,000 clones, about 89% of them seen just once. The source of the sample is a study of blood T cell repertoires in COVID-19. About the study: Acute-phase and convalescent COVID-19 samples originated in the United States, Italy and Spain. Sources were T cells, B-cell-depleted T cells, or PBMCs; the material itself was cDNA or gDNA.

This CDR3 has 17 amino acids. Deletions cut 2 bases from V and 0 bases from J, with 15 bases between. Looked up from germline, CDR1 is LGHDT and CDR2 is YNNKEL (reference sequence). The TCR was taken from a woman in her thirties with acute or convalescent COVID-19. The chain uses TRBV3-1 (or the pseudogene TRBV3-2) and TRBJ2-3; a possible D gene is TRBD2 (7 bases). Sequenced material: peripheral blood. CDR3 protein: CASSQSGNRVSTDTQYF. The CDR3 bases are TGTGCCAGCAGCCAAAGCGGGAACAGGGTAAGCACAGATACGCAGTATTTT.